This is a list of T cell receptor beta chains from one sample in a study of blood T cell repertoires in COVID-19. Profiling relied on immunoSEQ multiplex PCR, and the TCRdb table lists in-frame clones only, not all of them. The table includes roughly 100,000 clones, about four fifths detected once. Sequences were obtained from peripheral blood. These receptors all stem from a woman older than 75 with acute or convalescent COVID-19. CDR3s include the opening cysteine and the closing phenylalanine or tryptophan. Each record gives: CDR3 protein, CDR3 DNA, J gene, clone size, D gene, V gene. D genes are given only for firm matches. The size entry is marked missing in some rows and otherwise reads once, few, many or a size class.

CASSFRQGGLNEKLFF TGCGCCAGCAGCTTTCGACAGGGAGGACTTAATGAAAAACTGTTTTTT TRBJ1-4 - TRBD1 TRBV5-1
CASSSGTYNSPLHF TGTGCCAGCAGCTCCGGGACCTATAATTCACCCCTCCACTTT TRBJ1-6 - - TRBV5-5
CASSPGLAGVVGELFF TGTGCCAGCAGCCCCGGACTAGCGGGAGTGGTCGGGGAGCTGTTTTTT TRBJ2-2 - TRBD2 TRBV11-3
CATSDGTGGIGETQYF TGTGCCACCAGTGATGGGACAGGGGGAATCGGAGAGACCCAGTACTTC TRBJ2-5 few TRBD1 TRBV24-1
CASSLGQAENIQYF TGCGCCAGCAGCCTGGGACAGGCAGAAAACATTCAGTACTTC TRBJ2-4 once TRBD1 TRBV5-1
CSARDPSEQYF TGCAGTGCTAGAGATCCGAGCGAGCAGTACTTC TRBJ2-7 - - TRBV20-1
CASSIDGYRGTYEQYF TGTGCCAGTAGTATAGATGGCTACAGGGGTACCTACGAGCAGTACTTC TRBJ2-7 - TRBD1 TRBV19
CASSVGGGQETQYF TGTGCCAGCAGCGTAGGGGGGGGCCAAGAGACCCAGTACTTC TRBJ2-5 - TRBD2 TRBV9
CASSLGSGTDTQYF TGTGCCAGCAGCTTAGGGTCAGGGACAGATACGCAGTATTTT TRBJ2-3 - - TRBV13
CASSYSSGNTGELFF TGTGCCAGCAGTTACTCCTCGGGGAACACCGGGGAGCTGTTTTTT TRBJ2-2 few - TRBV6-5
CASSEVTSGRGLDTQYF TGCGCCAGCAGTGAGGTGACTAGCGGGAGGGGGTTGGATACGCAGTATTTT TRBJ2-3 - TRBD2 TRBV10-2
CASSLGGTGGKDTQYF TGTGCCAGCAGTTTAGGTGGGACAGGGGGCAAAGATACGCAGTATTTT TRBJ2-3 - TRBD1 TRBV28
CASSQDRGSGANVLTF TGCGCCAGCAGCCAAGATAGGGGATCAGGGGCCAACGTCCTGACTTTC TRBJ2-6 - - TRBV4-1
CSADTAADTEAFF TGCAGCGCCGACACGGCTGCCGACACTGAAGCTTTCTTT TRBJ1-1 few - TRBV29-1
CSASGERGQSTETQYF TGCAGTGCTAGTGGGGAACGAGGACAGTCTACAGAGACCCAGTACTTC TRBJ2-5 once - TRBV20-1
CANKPGKQFF TGCGCCAACAAACCGGGGAAGCAGTTCTTC TRBJ2-1 - - TRBV10-2
CASGGGDEQYF TGTGCCAGCGGAGGGGGGGACGAGCAGTACTTC TRBJ2-7 - - TRBV18
CASSLGLAGGQFQETQYF TGCGCCAGCAGCTTGGGACTAGCGGGAGGGCAATTCCAAGAGACCCAGTACTTC TRBJ2-5 - TRBD2 TRBV5-1
CASSLVGTGSNEQFF TGTGCCAGCAGCTTAGTTGGGACAGGGTCGAATGAGCAGTTCTTC TRBJ2-1 few TRBD1 TRBV7-2
CASSQDRRNEQFF TGTGCCAGCAGCCAAGATCGCCGGAATGAGCAGTTCTTC TRBJ2-1 few - TRBV14
CASSYERREVGEQYF TGCGCCAGCAGCTACGAAAGGAGGGAGGTGGGCGAGCAGTACTTC TRBJ2-7 few - TRBV5-1
CASSLRGRRAKNIQYF TGTGCCAGCAGCCTCAGGGGGAGGAGAGCCAAAAACATTCAGTACTTC TRBJ2-4 once - TRBV11-3
CASSSTGSGNTIYF TGTGCCAGCAGTTCCACAGGGTCGGGAAACACCATATATTTT TRBJ1-3 few - TRBV28
CASNGLVKNIQYF TGTGCCAGTAACGGACTAGTCAAAAACATTCAGTACTTC TRBJ2-4 - TRBD2 TRBV19
CASSLDRASYGYTF TGTGCCAGCAGCCTAGACAGGGCTTCCTATGGCTACACCTTC TRBJ1-2 - TRBD1 TRBV7-9
CASSSAGTGGSGELFF TGTGCCAGTAGTTCTGCCGGGACAGGGGGCAGCGGGGAGCTGTTTTTT TRBJ2-2 few TRBD1 TRBV19
CASSRNTGDTEAFF TGTGCCAGCAGTCGAAATACAGGTGACACTGAAGCTTTCTTT TRBJ1-1 - - TRBV3-1/TRBV3-2
CASSGADTQYF TGTGCCAGCTCCGGGGCAGATACGCAGTATTTT TRBJ2-3 - - TRBV18
CASSPERAANTGELFF TGTGCCAGCTCGCCCGAGAGAGCGGCGAACACCGGGGAGCTGTTTTTT TRBJ2-2 - - TRBV18
CASTGWYSPLHF TGTGCCAGCACAGGGTGGTATTCACCCCTCCACTTT TRBJ1-6 - - TRBV6-5
CASSDGGSNTF TGTGCCAGCAGTGATGGGGGCAGTAACACCTTC TRBJ1-2 - - TRBV25-1
CASSLVGGLLSNEQFF TGTGCCAGCAGCTTAGTAGGGGGCCTCCTCTCCAATGAGCAGTTCTTC TRBJ2-1 - TRBD1 TRBV7-6
CASSYSSQREIYARLNEQYF TGTGCCAGCAGTTACTCGAGCCAGCGGGAGATTTACGCCAGGTTAAACGAGCAGTACTTC TRBJ2-7 - TRBD2 TRBV6-2/TRBV6-3
CASSVRQGQETQYF TGCGCCAGCAGCGTGAGACAGGGGCAAGAGACCCAGTACTTC TRBJ2-5 - TRBD1 TRBV5-1
CASSVAPVGQGAGTGELFF TGTGCCAGCAGCGTTGCCCCCGTTGGACAGGGGGCGGGCACCGGGGAGCTGTTTTTT TRBJ2-2 - TRBD1 TRBV2
CASSLEGSLSYNEQFF TGTGCCAGCAGCTTAGAGGGGAGCCTCTCCTACAATGAGCAGTTCTTC TRBJ2-1 - - TRBV11-3
CASSQQELSSGNTIYF TGTGCCAGCAGCCAACAAGAGTTAAGTTCTGGAAACACCATATATTTT TRBJ1-3 - - TRBV3-1/TRBV3-2
CATSEAGGEETQYF TGTGCCACCAGTGAAGCAGGGGGCGAAGAGACCCAGTACTTC TRBJ2-5 - TRBD1 TRBV24-1
CASSSGTSGLNEQFF TGTGCCAGCAGCTCCGGGACTAGCGGCCTGAATGAGCAGTTCTTC TRBJ2-1 - TRBD2 TRBV2
CSVVTQGAGEQYF TGCAGCGTCGTTACCCAGGGGGCGGGGGAGCAGTACTTC TRBJ2-7 - TRBD1 TRBV29-1
CATSPRQRGLQETQYF TGTGCCACCAGCCCCCGGCAGAGGGGACTCCAAGAGACCCAGTACTTC TRBJ2-5 - - TRBV15
CASSSGQPIPYGYTF TGTGCCAGCAGTTCGGGACAGCCCATTCCCTATGGCTACACCTTC TRBJ1-2 - TRBD1 TRBV28
CASSPVGGNEKLFF TGTGCCAGCAGCCCCGTGGGGGGAAATGAAAAACTGTTTTTT TRBJ1-4 - - TRBV7-8
CASSAGQGLGNYGYTF TGTGCCAGCAGCGCCGGACAGGGGCTAGGGAACTATGGCTACACCTTC TRBJ1-2 - TRBD1 TRBV9
CASRRDSQNYNEQFF TGTGCCAGCAGGCGGGACAGCCAGAATTACAATGAGCAGTTCTTC TRBJ2-1 - - TRBV5-6
CASSTYKTGGTEAFF TGTGCCAGCAGCACGTACAAGACAGGGGGTACTGAAGCTTTCTTT TRBJ1-1 - TRBD1 TRBV5-4
CASSGSVAGELFF TGTGCCAGCAGCGGTAGCGTGGCCGGGGAGCTGTTTTTT TRBJ2-2 - - TRBV7-2
CASSQDSTSAKTQYF TGTGCCAGCAGCCAAGATTCCACTAGCGCGAAGACCCAGTACTTC TRBJ2-5 - TRBD2 TRBV3-1/TRBV3-2
CASSPGLAGRVGEQYF TGTGCCAGCAGCCCCGGACTAGCGGGCAGGGTTGGGGAGCAGTACTTC TRBJ2-7 - TRBD2 TRBV13
CASSQGTEEDYGYTF TGTGCCAGCAGCCAGGGAACCGAGGAGGACTATGGCTACACCTTC TRBJ1-2 - - TRBV3-1/TRBV3-2
CASSLWDMTLSPLHF TGTGCCAGCAGTTTATGGGACATGACTTTGTCACCCCTCCACTTT TRBJ1-6 - - TRBV28
CASSPGGASYGYTF TGTGCCAGCAGTCCGGGCGGGGCCAGCTATGGCTACACCTTC TRBJ1-2 - - TRBV6-6
CASSRGSGNTIYF TGTGCCAGCTCCCGGGGATCTGGAAACACCATATATTTT TRBJ1-3 - - TRBV9